This T cell receptor (beta chain) was captured by sequencing in a study of response to subunit inactivated influenza vaccine. TCRdb recomputed calls from the RT-PCR reads with MiXCR, one row per CDR3 protein. The sample has about 800,000 distinct CDR3 sequences; approximately 21% are singletons. CDR1 is ENHRY and CDR2 is SYGVKD in the germline V gene. Germline trimming cut 3 bases from V and 7 bases from J; bases unmatched to any gene: 16. CDR3 size: 17 residues. The chain couples TRBV10-3 to TRBJ2-5; TRBD2 matches 8 bases. The clonotype was recovered from a man aged 45 to 65 who received an inactivated influenza vaccine. Sequenced here: PBMCs from blood, sampled roughly 5 days after vaccination. The CDR3 coding sequence is TGTGCCATCAGTGAAATGGGCGGGAGGCTTCCCGAGGGGACCCAGTACTTC. Translated: CAISEMGGRLPEGTQYF.